Below, 2 T cell receptor beta chains from the same sample are listed, as sequenced in a study of blood T cell repertoires in COVID-19. Using immunoSEQ multiplex PCR, the repertoire was profiled, and TCRdb retains in-frame clones only, with some absent. Of some 300,000 clones listed, around 90% are singletons. Sequencing was performed on PBMCs or T cells enriched from blood (not recorded which). These TCRs come from a woman in her forties who had recovered from COVID-19.

This rearrangement joins TRBV7-8 to TRBJ2-7; a possible D gene is TRBD1 (6 bases). CDR1 SGHVS and CDR2 FQNEAQ come from the germline V gene. Between the trimmed V and J ends, which lost 5 bases and 4 bases, there was a span of 18 bases. There are 15 residues in the CDR3. The CDR3 region is CASSRATGWSYEQYF. The CDR3 bases are TGTGCCAGCAGCCGAGCAACAGGGTGGTCTTACGAGCAGTACTTC.

The chain employs TRBV6-2 or TRBV6-3 and TRBJ2-7, with TRBD2 matching 9 bases. CDR1 MNHEY and CDR2 SVGEGT come from the germline V gene. The ends lost 2 bases at V and 7 bases at J; junction bases unmatched: 6. The length of the CDR3 is 14 residues. The CDR3 coding sequence is TGTGCCAGCAGTTACCTAGCGGGAAGATCAGAGCAGTACTTC. It specifies CASSYLAGRSEQYF.